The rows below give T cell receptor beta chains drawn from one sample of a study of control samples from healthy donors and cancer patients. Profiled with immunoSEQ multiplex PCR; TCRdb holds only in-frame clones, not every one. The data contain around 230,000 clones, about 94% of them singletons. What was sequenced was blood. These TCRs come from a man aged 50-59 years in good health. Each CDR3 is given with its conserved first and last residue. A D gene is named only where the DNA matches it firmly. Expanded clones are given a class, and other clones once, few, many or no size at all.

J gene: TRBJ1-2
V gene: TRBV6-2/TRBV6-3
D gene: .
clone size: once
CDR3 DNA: TGTGCCAGCAGTTCGGGACAATATGGCTACACCTTC
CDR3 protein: CASSSGQYGYTF

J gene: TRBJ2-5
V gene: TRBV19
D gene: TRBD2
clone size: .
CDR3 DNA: TGTGCCAGTAGTACCTGGACTAGCGGTCGCGGGGAGACCCAGTACTTC
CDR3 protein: CASSTWTSGRGETQYF

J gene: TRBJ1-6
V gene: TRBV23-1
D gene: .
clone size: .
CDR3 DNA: TGCGCCAGCAGTCAAAGGATGTGGAATTCACCCCTCCACTTT
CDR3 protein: CASSQRMWNSPLHF

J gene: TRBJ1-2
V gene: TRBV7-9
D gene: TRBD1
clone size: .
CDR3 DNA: TGTGCCAGCACTACAGGGGGCGCCGGCTATGGCTACACCTTC
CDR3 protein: CASTTGGAGYGYTF

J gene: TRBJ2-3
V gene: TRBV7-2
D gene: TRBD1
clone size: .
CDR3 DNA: TGTGCCAGCAGCTCACAGGGGAGCACAGATACGCAGTATTTT
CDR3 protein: CASSSQGSTDTQYF

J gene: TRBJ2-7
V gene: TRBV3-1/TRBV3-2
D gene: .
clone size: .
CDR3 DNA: TGTGCCAGCAGCCAATTTTTTCAGGGGAACGAGCAGTACTTC
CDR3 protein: CASSQFFQGNEQYF

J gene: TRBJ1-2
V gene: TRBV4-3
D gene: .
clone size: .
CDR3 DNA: TGCGCCAGCAGCCAAAGGGGGGACACTCTAACCTTTTCTGGCTACACCTTC
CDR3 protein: CASSQRGDTLTFSGYTF

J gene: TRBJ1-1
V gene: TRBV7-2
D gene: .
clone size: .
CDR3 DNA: TGTGCCAGCAGCTTTAATTCCCTTCGGGAAGCTTTCTTT
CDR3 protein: CASSFNSLREAFF

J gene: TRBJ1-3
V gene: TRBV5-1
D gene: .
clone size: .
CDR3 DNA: TGCGCCAGCAGCTTGGAGGGGATAGGAAACACCATATATTTT
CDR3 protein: CASSLEGIGNTIYF

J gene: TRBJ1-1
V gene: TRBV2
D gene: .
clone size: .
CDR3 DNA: TGTGCCAGCGGGACGGTGAACACTGAAGCTTTCTTT
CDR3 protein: CASGTVNTEAFF

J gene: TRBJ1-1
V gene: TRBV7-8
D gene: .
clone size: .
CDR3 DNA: TGTGCCAGCAGCGTCGGAAACTGGGACGCTGAAGCTTTCTTT
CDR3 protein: CASSVGNWDAEAFF

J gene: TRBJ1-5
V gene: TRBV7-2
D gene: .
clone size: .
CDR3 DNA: TGTGCCAGCAGCCCCCACGGCAATCAGCCCCAGCATTTT
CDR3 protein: CASSPHGNQPQHF

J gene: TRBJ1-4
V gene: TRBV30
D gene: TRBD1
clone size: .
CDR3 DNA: TGTGCCTGGAGTACCTCGACAGGGATACTGTTTTTT
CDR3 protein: CAWSTSTGILFF

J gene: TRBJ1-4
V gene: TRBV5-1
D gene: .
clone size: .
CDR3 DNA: TGCGCCAGCAGCTCCCAGGGGATGGATGAAAAACTGTTTTTT
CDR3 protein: CASSSQGMDEKLFF

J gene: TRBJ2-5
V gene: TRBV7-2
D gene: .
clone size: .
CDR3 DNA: TGTGCCAGCAGTCCGCAGACGGGCGGAGAGACCCAGTACTTC
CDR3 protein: CASSPQTGGETQYF

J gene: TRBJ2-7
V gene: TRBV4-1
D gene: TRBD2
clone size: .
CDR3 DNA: TGCGCCAGCAGCCAAGCCAGGACGGGGGGGCAATCCTACGAGCAGTACTTC
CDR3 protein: CASSQARTGGQSYEQYF

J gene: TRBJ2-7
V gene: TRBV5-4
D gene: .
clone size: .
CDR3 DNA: TGTGCCAGCAGTGTAGGCGGTACCTACGAGCAGTACTTC
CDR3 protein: CASSVGGTYEQYF

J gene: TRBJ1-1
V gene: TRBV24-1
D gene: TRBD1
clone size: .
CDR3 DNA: TGTGCCACCAGTGATGCCGGGACAGGGGGCACTGAAGCTTTCTTT
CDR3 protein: CATSDAGTGGTEAFF

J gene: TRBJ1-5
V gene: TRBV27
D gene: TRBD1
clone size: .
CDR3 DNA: TGTGCCAGCAGGTTGACAGGGGATAGCAATCAGCCCCAGCATTTT
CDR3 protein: CASRLTGDSNQPQHF

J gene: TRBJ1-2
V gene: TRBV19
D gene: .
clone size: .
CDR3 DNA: TGTGCCAGTAGTATGCATGGATTGGGAGGCTACACCTTC
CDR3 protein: CASSMHGLGGYTF

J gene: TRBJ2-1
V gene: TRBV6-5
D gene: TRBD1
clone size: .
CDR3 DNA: TGTGCCAGCAGTTATACTCCTGGACAGGGTTTCAATGAGCAGTTCTTC
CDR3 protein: CASSYTPGQGFNEQFF

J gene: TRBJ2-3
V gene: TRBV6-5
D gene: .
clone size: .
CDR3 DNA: TGTGCCAGCAGAAGGTCCCCAGGGACAGATACGCAGTATTTT
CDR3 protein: CASRRSPGTDTQYF

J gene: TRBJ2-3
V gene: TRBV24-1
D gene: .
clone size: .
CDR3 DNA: TGTGCCACCAGTGACCCCCATGAGGGGAGCACAGATACGCAGTATTTT
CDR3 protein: CATSDPHEGSTDTQYF

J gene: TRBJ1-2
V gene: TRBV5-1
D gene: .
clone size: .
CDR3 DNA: TGCGCCAGCAGCTCGGCGGGCAGGGAGGGAAGTGGCTACACCTTC
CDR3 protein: CASSSAGREGSGYTF

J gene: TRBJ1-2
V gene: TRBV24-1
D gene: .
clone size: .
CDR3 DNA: TGTGCCACCAGTGATACGACATCCTACTCTGGCTACACCTTC
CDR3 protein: CATSDTTSYSGYTF

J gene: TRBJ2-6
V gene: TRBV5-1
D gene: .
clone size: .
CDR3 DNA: TGCGCCAGCAGCAAGATCTTTTCTGGGGCCAACGTCCTGACTTTC
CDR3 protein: CASSKIFSGANVLTF

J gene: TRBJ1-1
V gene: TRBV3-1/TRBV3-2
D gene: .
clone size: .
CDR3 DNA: TGTGCCAGCAGCGAAGATTACAGAGTTAACACTGAAGCTTTCTTT
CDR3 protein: CASSEDYRVNTEAFF

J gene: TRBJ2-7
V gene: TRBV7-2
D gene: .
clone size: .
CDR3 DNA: TGTGCCAGCAGCTCGTTCGGGGCTTCCTACGAGCAGTACTTC
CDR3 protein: CASSSFGASYEQYF

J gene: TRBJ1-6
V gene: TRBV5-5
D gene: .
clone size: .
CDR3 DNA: TGTGCCAGCAGCTTGGTGGGGGGCACCTATAATTCACCCCTCCACTTT
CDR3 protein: CASSLVGGTYNSPLHF

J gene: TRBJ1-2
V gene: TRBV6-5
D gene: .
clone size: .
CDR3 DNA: TGTGCCAGCAGTTACAGGGCAGGTGGCTACACCTTC
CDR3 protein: CASSYRAGGYTF

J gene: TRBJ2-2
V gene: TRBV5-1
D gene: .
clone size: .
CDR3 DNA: TGCGCCAGCTCCCCCGGCTTTAAAGACACCGGGGAGCTGTTTTTT
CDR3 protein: CASSPGFKDTGELFF

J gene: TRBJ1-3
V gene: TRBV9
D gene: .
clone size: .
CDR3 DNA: TGTGCCAGCAGCGTAGCCCCCCTAGGGAGCTCTGGAAACACCATATATTTT
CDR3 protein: CASSVAPLGSSGNTIYF

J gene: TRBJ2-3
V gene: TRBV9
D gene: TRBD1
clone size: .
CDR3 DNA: TGTGCCAGCACCAGGGGGCTATTTGAGGATACGCAGTATTTT
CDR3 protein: CASTRGLFEDTQYF

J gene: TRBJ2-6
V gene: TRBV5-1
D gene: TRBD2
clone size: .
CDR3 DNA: TGCGCCAGCAGCTTGGATGGCGGGGGGGCTCTCGGGGCCAACGTCCTGACTTTC
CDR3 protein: CASSLDGGGALGANVLTF

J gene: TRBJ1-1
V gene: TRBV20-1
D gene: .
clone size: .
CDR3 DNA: TGCAGTGCCATCCGGCTTCCTGAAGCTTTCTTT
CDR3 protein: CSAIRLPEAFF

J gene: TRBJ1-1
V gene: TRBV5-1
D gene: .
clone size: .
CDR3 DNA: TGCGCCAGCAGCTTGGTGGAGGGCCCTTGGAACACTGAAGCTTTCTTT
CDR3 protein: CASSLVEGPWNTEAFF

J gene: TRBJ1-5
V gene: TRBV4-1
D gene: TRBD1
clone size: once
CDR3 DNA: TGCGCCAGCAGCCTAACTTTACGGGACAGGGAGGGGAATCAGCCCCAGCATTTT
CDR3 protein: CASSLTLRDREGNQPQHF

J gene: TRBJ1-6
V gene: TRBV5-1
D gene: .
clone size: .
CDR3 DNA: TGCGCCAGCAGCTTGGCGTGGGATTCACCCCTCCACTTT
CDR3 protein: CASSLAWDSPLHF

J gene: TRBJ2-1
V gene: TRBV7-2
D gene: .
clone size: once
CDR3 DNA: TGTGCCAGCAGCTTACGTGGGGCCGATGAGCAGTTCTTC
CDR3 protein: CASSLRGADEQFF

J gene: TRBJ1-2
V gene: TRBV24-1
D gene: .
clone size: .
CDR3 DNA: TGTGCCACCAGTGATCCCCTAAGGGTCTATGGCTACACCTTC
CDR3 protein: CATSDPLRVYGYTF

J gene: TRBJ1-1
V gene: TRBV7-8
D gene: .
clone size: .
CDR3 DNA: TGTGCCAGCAGCTTCGGGGGGGGCGGCGCGATGACTGAAGCTTTCTTT
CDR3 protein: CASSFGGGGAMTEAFF

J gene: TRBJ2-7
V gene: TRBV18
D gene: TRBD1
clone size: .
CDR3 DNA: TGTGCCAGCTCACCGGACAGGAGCCTTGGAGAGCAGTACTTC
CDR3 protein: CASSPDRSLGEQYF

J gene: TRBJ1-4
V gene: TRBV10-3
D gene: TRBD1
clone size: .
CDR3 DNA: TGTGCCATCAGTGATCCGGGACAGACTAATGAAAAACTGTTTTTT
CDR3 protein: CAISDPGQTNEKLFF

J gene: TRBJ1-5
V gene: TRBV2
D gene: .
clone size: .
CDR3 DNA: TGTGCCAGCACGGACACGGGTTCGGCCCAGCATTTT
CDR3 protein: CASTDTGSAQHF

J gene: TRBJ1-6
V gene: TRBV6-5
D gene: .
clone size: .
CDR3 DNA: TGTGCCAGCAGGTGGGGGGGGGTGAATAAGTTACCCCTCCACTTT
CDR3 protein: CASRWGGVNKLPLHF

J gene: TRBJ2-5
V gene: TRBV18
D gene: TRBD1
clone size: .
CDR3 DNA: TGTGCCAGCTCATCGACAGGGAAAGGAGAGACCCAGTACTTC
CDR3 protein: CASSSTGKGETQYF

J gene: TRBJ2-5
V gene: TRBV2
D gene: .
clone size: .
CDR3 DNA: TGTGCCAGCAGCCCGGGACTTGGGGAGACCCAGTACTTC
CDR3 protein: CASSPGLGETQYF

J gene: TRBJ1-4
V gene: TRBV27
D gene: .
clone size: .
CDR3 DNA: TGTGCCAGCAGTGACCTCGGGGGGGGTGGAGAAAAACTGTTTTTT
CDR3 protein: CASSDLGGGGEKLFF

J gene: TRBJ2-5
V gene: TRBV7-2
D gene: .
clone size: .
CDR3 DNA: TGTGCCAGCAGCACAAGAGGGGCGGGGGAGACCCAGTACTTC
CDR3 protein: CASSTRGAGETQYF

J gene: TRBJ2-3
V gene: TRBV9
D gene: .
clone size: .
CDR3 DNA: TGTGCCAGCAGCGTAGGGGGACCCCGCACAGATACGCAGTATTTT
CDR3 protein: CASSVGGPRTDTQYF